This T cell receptor beta chain was recorded in a study of radiotherapy plus CTLA-4 blockade in lung cancer. Study background: Patients showed objective responses in 15% to 20% of cases and disease control in approximately 28%.

Focal radiation with ipilimumab CTLA-4 blockade was given to patients with chemo-refractory metastatic non-small-cell lung cancer. Clones were sequenced by immunoSEQ multiplex PCR, and TCRdb holds only the in-frame ones, with some missing. The table shows about 72,000 clones, with around 80% occurring only once. V was trimmed by 3 bases and J by 2 bases, leaving 6 bases between them. This CDR3 is 13 amino acids long. CDR1 is WNHNN, CDR2 SYGVQD, per germline (reference sequence). Regarding the study as a whole: TCR clones originating in tumors grew in number in blood after radiotherapy plus ipilimumab.

As to this clone: Its antigen remains unknown.

This chain connects TRBV10-1 to TRBJ2-3; D gene unclear. This TCR derives from a human donor with non-small cell lung cancer who had a complete response to radiotherapy plus ipilimumab. Specimen: peripheral blood, collected from a patient treated with radiotherapy plus ipilimumab. The CDR3 here is CASSDPDTDTQYF. For the CDR3, the DNA is TGCGCCAGCAGTGACCCTGACACAGATACGCAGTATTTT.